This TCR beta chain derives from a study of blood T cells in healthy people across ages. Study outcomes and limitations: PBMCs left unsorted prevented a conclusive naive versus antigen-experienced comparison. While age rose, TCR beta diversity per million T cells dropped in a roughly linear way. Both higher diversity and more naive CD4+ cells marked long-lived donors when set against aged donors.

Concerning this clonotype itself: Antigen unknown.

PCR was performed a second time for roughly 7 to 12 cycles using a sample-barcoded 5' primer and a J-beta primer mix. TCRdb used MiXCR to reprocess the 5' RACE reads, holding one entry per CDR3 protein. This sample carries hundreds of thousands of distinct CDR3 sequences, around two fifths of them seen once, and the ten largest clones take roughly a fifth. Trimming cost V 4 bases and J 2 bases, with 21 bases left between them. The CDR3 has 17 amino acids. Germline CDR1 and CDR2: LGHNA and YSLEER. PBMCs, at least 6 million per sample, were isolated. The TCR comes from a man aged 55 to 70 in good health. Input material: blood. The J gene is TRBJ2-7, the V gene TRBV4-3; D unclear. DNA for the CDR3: TGCGCCAGCAGCCCTTTCCCTTCATGGAATCTAGCCTACGAGCAGTACTTC. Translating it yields CASSPFPSWNLAYEQYF.